These 2 T cell receptor beta chains originate from one sample sequenced in a study of patients and donors after allogeneic stem cell transplantation. TCRdb re-derived calls from the RT-PCR reads in MiXCR, one entry per CDR3 protein. The data hold about 960,000 distinct CDR3 sequences, with roughly 18% observed a single time. Source material: blood, either unsorted or a sorted T cell fraction (not recorded which). The receptors come from a human donor who was either an allogeneic HSCT recipient or a stem cell or donor lymphocyte infusion donor (not recorded which). It is not recorded whose cells these are; they may come from a transplant donor.

This sequence joins TRBV20-1 and TRBJ2-7, with D perhaps matching TRBD1 or TRBD2 (6 bases each). Germline CDR1 DFQATT, CDR2 SNEGSKA (reference sequence). The CDR3 has 16 residues. The V gene lost 0 bases and the J gene lost 6 bases, with 21 bases spanning the gap. CDR3 loop: CSARDLGTRGETEQYF. CDR3 DNA: TGCAGTGCTAGAGATTTGGGGACAAGGGGGGAAACCGAGCAGTACTTC.

J is TRBJ2-5 and V is TRBV19, with 8 bases fitting TRBD1. V was clipped by 3 bases and J by 1 base; unmatched bases: 4. Germline V gives CDR1 LNHDA, CDR2 SQIVND (reference sequence). The CDR3 has 15 amino acids. CDR3 loop: CASSISGTGQETQYF. CDR3 nucleotides: TGTGCCAGTAGTATCTCCGGGACAGGCCAAGAGACCCAGTACTTC.